The 21 T cell receptor beta chains below were found in one sample sequenced in a study of T cell responses to AZD1222 COVID-19 vaccine (dated by TCRdb to about 2021). Library preparation was by the immunoSEQ multiplex PCR assay. The source is immuneACCESS, and TCRdb retained only in-frame sequences with V and J called. Part of the clones is not carried over; for the studies checked, unresolved V genes explain less than half of this, and the remainder is unexplained. Across this sample there are approximately 89,000 clones, with around 84% seen only once. The ten top clones hold more than 5% of the sample. This sample's time point label indicates: about 28 days (+/-7) after the second vaccine dose. This specimen was peripheral blood, taken 28 days after the second AZD1222 dose. These receptors all stem from an adult who received the AZD1222 COVID-19 vaccine.

The sample holds one count of this clone. The gene calls are TRBV28 and TRBJ2-7; D may match TRBD1 or TRBD2 (6 bases each). The CDR3 runs to 13 residues. V lost 7 bases and J 2 bases, leaving 12 bases between the germline ends. Germline V gene data show CDR1 as MDHEN and CDR2 as SYDVKM. The CDR3 here is CASNEGGTYEQYF. DNA of the CDR3: TGTGCCAGCAATGAGGGGGGCACCTACGAGCAGTACTTC.

This chain joins TRBV7-9 and TRBJ2-1; TRBD2 matches at 14 bases. Germline loops: CDR1 SEHNR, CDR2 FQNEAQ (reference sequence). J was trimmed by 3 bases and V by 0 bases; bases with no gene match: 7. CDR3 length: 19 amino acids. In DNA form, the CDR3 reads TGTGCCAGCAGCTTAGCCGGGACTAGCGGGGGAAGGCACTACAATGAGCAGTTCTTC. This gives the protein CASSLAGTSGGRHYNEQFF. Using reference TRBV7-9 and TRBJ2-1 for the parts outside the CDR3, the full variable domain is DTGVSQNPRHKITKRGQNVTFRCDPISEHNRLYWYRQTLGQGPEFLTYFQNEAQLEKSRLLSDRFSAERPKGSFSTLEIQRTEQGDSAMYLCASSLAGTSGGRHYNEQFFGPGTRLTVL.

The chain joins TRBV6-5 to TRBJ1-1, with D hard to call. Germline CDR1 MNHEY, CDR2 SVGAGI. V was pared by 6 bases and J by 1 base, with 6 bases between. The CDR3 totals 12 residues. In nucleotides, the CDR3 is TGTGCCAGCAGGGGATGGAACACTGAAGCTTTCTTT. Residues: CASRGWNTEAFF.

The rearrangement uses TRBV5-4 and TRBJ2-7; D not certain. Germline CDR1 SGHNT, CDR2 YYREEE (reference sequence). V was clipped by 5 bases and J by 3 bases, with 9 bases between them. The CDR3 runs to 12 residues. The CDR3 region is CASSLDVYEQYF. CDR3 in DNA: TGTGCCAGCAGTCTCGACGTCTACGAGCAGTACTTC.

The chain has TRBV28 and TRBJ1-2, with D possibly being TRBD1 (6 bases). V was trimmed by 6 bases and J by 7 bases, leaving 12 bases between them. CDR3 length equals 12 residues. In germline, CDR1 is MDHEN, CDR2 SYDVKM. The CDR3 DNA sequence: TGTGCCAGCAGCCAACAGGGATTTGGCTACACCTTC. This encodes CASSQQGFGYTF.

The V call is TRBV5-6, the J call TRBJ2-3, with TRBD2 matching over 15 bases. From germline, CDR1 is SGHDT and CDR2 YYEEEE. Trimming at V came to 8 bases and at J to 1 base, leaving 5 bases not matched to a gene. The CDR3 runs 16 residues. CDR3 region: CASRTSGRARTDTQYF. The CDR3 bases are TGTGCCAGTAGGACTAGCGGGAGGGCCCGCACAGATACGCAGTATTTT. Based on the CDR3 plus reference TRBV5-6 and TRBJ2-3, the full variable domain is DAGVTQSPTHLIKTRGQQVTLRCSPKSGHDTVSWYQQALGQGPQFIFQYYEEEERQRGNFPDRFSGHQFPNYSSELNVNALLLGDSALYLCASRTSGRARTDTQYFGPGTRLTVL.

The rearrangement joins TRBV18 to TRBJ1-2; 9 bases map to TRBD1. The CDR3 runs to 14 residues. Trimming cost V 2 bases and J 3 bases; bases outside gene matches: 1. The germline V gene encodes CDR1 KGHSH and CDR2 LQKENI. CDR3 sequence reads: CASSPRTGDYGYTF. The CDR3 DNA reads TGTGCCAGCTCACCAAGGACAGGGGACTATGGCTACACCTTC.

This clone was seen a handful of times. The chain uses TRBV5-1 and TRBJ2-1; either TRBD1 or TRBD2 may fit D (5 bases each). V dropped 6 bases and J dropped 10 bases, with 17 bases sitting between them. The length of the CDR3 is 13 residues. Germline CDR1 is SGHRS and CDR2 is YFSETQ. The CDR3 DNA follows: TGCGCCAGCATGCTTCGTGGGGGAACCGAGCAGTTCTTC. This codes for CASMLRGGTEQFF.

This chain uses TRBV19 with TRBJ2-7; the D gene is possibly TRBD2 (6 bases). Germline V CDR1 and CDR2: LNHDA, SQIVND (reference sequence). CDR3 size: 13 residues. Trimming left V 8 bases short and J 7 bases short, with 18 bases between. CDR3 residues: CASGESGVREQYF. The CDR3 DNA reads TGTGCCAGTGGAGAGTCGGGGGTTCGAGAGCAGTACTTC.

This clone was seen more than once but under ten times. The V call is TRBV30, the J call TRBJ1-4, with TRBD1 matching over 8 bases. Germline V gene data show CDR1 as GTSNPN and CDR2 as SVGIG (reference sequence). After removal of 4 bases from V and 6 bases from J, the junction contained 4 bases not matched to a gene. This CDR3 has 13 amino acids. DNA of the CDR3: TGTGCCTGGACCACAGGGGGAGATGAAAAACTGTTTTTT. Translated: CAWTTGGDEKLFF. Combining the CDR3 with reference TRBV30 and TRBJ1-4 gives the whole variable domain SQTIHQWPATLVQPVGSPLSLECTVEGTSNPNLYWYRQAAGRGLQLLFYSVGIGQISSEVPQNLSASRPQDRQFILSSKKLLLSDSGFYLCAWTTGGDEKLFFGSGTQLSVL.

The chain joins TRBV10-3 to TRBJ2-3; D is perhaps TRBD2 (5 bases). There are 14 residues in the CDR3. V shed 8 bases and J shed 0 bases, with 12 bases lying between them. Germline CDR1 is ENHRY and CDR2 is SYGVKD. CDR3 loop: CAIGQRRSTDTQYF. In DNA form, the CDR3 reads TGTGCCATCGGGCAGCGGAGGAGCACAGATACGCAGTATTTT.

The rearrangement links TRBV7-3 to TRBJ2-2, with TRBD2 matching over 12 bases. The V and J ends lost 6 bases and 7 bases, in that order; junction bases with no gene match: 9. The CDR3 is 16 amino acids. From germline, CDR1 is SGHTA and CDR2 FQGTGA. The CDR3 spells CASSWLAGGRGGELFF. For the CDR3, the DNA is TGTGCCAGCAGTTGGCTAGCGGGAGGGCGAGGCGGGGAGCTGTTTTTT.

This clone came up a few times. The rearrangement joins TRBV2 to TRBJ2-1; D is unresolved. CDR1 and CDR2 (germline): SNHLY, FYNNEI. This CDR3 spans 12 amino acids. Trimming removed 4 bases at V and 3 bases at J, with 4 bases between. CDR3 DNA: TGTGCCAGCAGTGGGGTCTACAATGAGCAGTTCTTC. As protein: CASSGVYNEQFF.

The chain is built from TRBV7-2 and TRBJ2-7; D is undetermined. Germline V gene data show CDR1 as SGHTA and CDR2 as FQGNSA. The CDR3 is 11 amino acids. Trimming left V 5 bases short and J 3 bases short, with 5 bases between. CDR3 sequence: CASSRHYEQYF. CDR3 nucleotide sequence: TGTGCCAGCAGCCGTCACTACGAGCAGTACTTC.

The chain joins TRBV29-1 to TRBJ1-1; possibly TRBD1 for D (5 bases). The CDR3 is 15 amino acids. Germline V gives CDR1 SQVTM, CDR2 ANQGSEA. V lost 5 bases, J lost 1 base, and 17 bases lay in between. The CDR3 DNA reads as TGCAGCGTTCTTTTCGGGGCATACAAGAACACTGAAGCTTTCTTT. Translation: CSVLFGAYKNTEAFF.

V and J are TRBV25-1 and TRBJ1-2, with D possibly being TRBD1 (6 bases). Per the germline V gene, CDR1 is MGHDK and CDR2 is SYGVNS. The CDR3 is made up of 11 amino acids. The V gene lost 5 bases and the J gene lost 8 bases, with 9 bases spanning the gap. For the CDR3, the DNA is TGTGCCAGCAGTCGGGACATCGGCTACACCTTC. Encoded protein: CASSRDIGYTF.

V and J are TRBV30 and TRBJ2-7, with D perhaps matching TRBD1 (5 bases). Germline values: CDR1 GTSNPN, CDR2 SVGIG (reference sequence). The CDR3 consists of 13 residues. V lost 5 bases to trimming and J lost 2 bases, with 13 bases between them. For the CDR3, the DNA is TGTGCCTGGGAGACAGAAGTACCCTACGAGCAGTACTTC. Translating gives CAWETEVPYEQYF.

The gene calls are TRBV12-3 or TRBV12-4 and TRBJ1-2; 9 nucleotides align to TRBD1. With 6 bases clipped from V and 8 bases from J, the junction kept 7 bases outside the gene matches. This CDR3 contains 13 residues. CDR3 bases: TGTGCCAGCAGCCGCAGGACAGGGGACGGCTACACCTTC. Amino acids: CASSRRTGDGYTF.

This clone was counted once. The rearrangement uses TRBV5-3 and TRBJ2-7; 10 bases map to TRBD1. TRBV5-3 is an open reading frame, and its role is uncertain. J was trimmed by 4 bases and V by 0 bases; bases with no gene match: 10. This CDR3 is built from 17 residues. Here the CDR3 reads CARSLAGDRGKMYEQYF. CDR3 sequence (DNA): TGTGCCAGAAGCTTGGCCGGGGACAGGGGTAAGATGTACGAGCAGTACTTC.

In this sample, this clone is medium-sized (0.01 to 0.1%). This sequence joins TRBV7-9 and TRBJ1-1; perhaps TRBD1 as D (5 bases). The V gene's germline CDR1 is SEHNR and CDR2 FQNEAQ (reference sequence). The CDR3 runs 14 residues. Trimming took off 6 bases at V and 3 bases at J, with 14 bases between the two ends. The CDR3 coding sequence is TGTGCCAGCAGACAGGCCCCCAGGGACACTGAAGCTTTCTTT. This sequence encodes CASRQAPRDTEAFF.

J is TRBJ2-3 and V is TRBV7-6, with a possible D match to TRBD1 (6 bases). The V gene lost 5 bases and the J gene lost 3 bases, with 9 bases spanning the gap. There are 13 residues in the CDR3. Germline values: CDR1 SGHVS, CDR2 FNYEAQ. CDR3 coding DNA: TGTGCCAGCAGCGTGACAGGTACAGATACGCAGTATTTT. Translated, it gives CASSVTGTDTQYF.